These 8 T cell receptor beta chains were all obtained from the same sample, sequenced in a study of blood T cell repertoires in COVID-19. Assay used: immunoSEQ multiplex PCR; TCRdb lists only in-frame clones, some missing. This table has roughly 36,000 clones, approximately 85% appearing once. The sequencing input was peripheral blood. Receptors originate from a man between 60 and 70 years old with active COVID-19.

This clone has more than one count but fewer than ten. The chain is built from TRBV6-6 and TRBJ2-1; 7 bases line up with TRBD2. V trimming: 7 bases; J trimming: 0 bases; junction bases outside the gene matches: 9. The CDR3 loop spans 16 amino acids. Germline V lookup: CDR1 MNHNY, CDR2 SVGAGI (reference sequence). CDR3 amino acids: CASTSGLPSSYNEQFF. The CDR3 DNA reads TGTGCCAGCACCTCGGGACTACCGAGCTCCTACAATGAGCAGTTCTTC.

The rearrangement joins TRBV5-1 to TRBJ2-1; 7 bases are a match to TRBD1. CDR1 and CDR2 from the germline V gene are SGHRS and YFSETQ. The CDR3 has 17 amino acids. With 4 bases clipped from V and 0 bases from J, the junction kept 10 bases outside the gene matches. CDR3 sequence: CASSRTGGGSSYNEQFF. The CDR3 DNA reads as TGCGCCAGCAGCCGGACAGGAGGTGGGAGCTCCTACAATGAGCAGTTCTTC.

This chain links TRBV7-9 with TRBJ1-5, with 8 bases lining up with TRBD1. Germline trimming cut 4 bases from V and 4 bases from J; bases unmatched to any gene: 9. CDR1 and CDR2 from the germline V gene are SEHNR and FQNEAQ (reference sequence). This CDR3 comprises 16 residues. This CDR3 reads CASSSYPGQENQPQHF. The CDR3 region has the DNA TGTGCCAGCAGCTCTTACCCGGGACAGGAGAATCAGCCCCAGCATTTT. The entire variable domain, with the rest obtained from reference TRBV7-9 and TRBJ1-5, is as follows: DTGVSQNPRHKITKRGQNVTFRCDPISEHNRLYWYRQTLGQGPEFLTYFQNEAQLEKSRLLSDRFSAERPKGSFSTLEIQRTEQGDSAMYLCASSSYPGQENQPQHFGDGTRLSIL.

The chain joins TRBV7-9 to TRBJ1-2; D is ambiguous. In germline, CDR1 is SEHNR, CDR2 FQNEAQ (reference sequence). The V gene lost 3 bases and the J gene lost 5 bases, with 4 bases spanning the gap. The CDR3 runs to 11 residues. CDR3 loop: CASSFGYGYTF. The CDR3 DNA reads as TGTGCCAGCAGCTTCGGTTATGGCTACACCTTC.

The chain combines TRBV3-1 (or the pseudogene TRBV3-2) with TRBJ1-4; possibly TRBD1 for D (5 bases). V lost 5 bases and J 2 bases, leaving 9 bases between the germline ends. CDR3 length: 14 residues. The germline CDR1 and CDR2 sequences are LGHDT and YNNKEL (reference sequence). The CDR3 sequence is CASSVQGTNEKLFF. CDR3 DNA sequence: TGTGCCAGCAGCGTTCAGGGCACTAATGAAAAACTGTTTTTT.

The J gene is TRBJ1-6, the V gene TRBV5-1, with 7 bases matching TRBD1. In germline, CDR1 is SGHRS, CDR2 YFSETQ. The V segment lost 0 bases and the J segment 6 bases; nucleotides outside the gene matches: 3. The CDR3 has 15 residues. The CDR3 DNA follows: TGCGCCAGCAGCTTGGAGACAGGGATTAATTCACCCCTCCACTTT. Residues: CASSLETGINSPLHF.

V usage is TRBV5-1 and J usage is TRBJ2-4; D is perhaps TRBD1 (5 bases). V gave up 0 bases and J gave up 1 base, with 8 bases separating them. In germline, CDR1 is SGHRS, CDR2 YFSETQ. This CDR3 has 15 amino acids. This chain's CDR3 is CASSLDAGAKNIQYF. In DNA form, the CDR3 reads TGCGCCAGCAGCTTGGATGCAGGGGCCAAAAACATTCAGTACTTC.

This clone appeared once. The rearrangement links TRBV24-1 to TRBJ2-1; 8 nucleotides agree with TRBD1. Germline values: CDR1 KGHDR, CDR2 SFDVKD. The J segment lost 3 bases and the V segment lost 3 bases, leaving 9 bases of the junction unmatched. This CDR3 comprises 17 residues. CDR3 DNA: TGTGCCACCAGTGATCCGGCCCACAGGGGGGACTACAATGAGCAGTTCTTC. It yields the protein CATSDPAHRGDYNEQFF.